The 18 T cell receptor beta chains listed next were all sequenced from one sample in a study of blood T cell repertoires in COVID-19. Repertoires were generated with immunoSEQ multiplex PCR, while TCRdb's copy carries only in-frame clones and drops some. The table shows around 230,000 clones, with about 87% occurring only once. Sequenced sample: PBMCs or T cells enriched from blood (not recorded which). All receptors come from a man aged 18 to 30 with acute COVID-19.

The chain recombines TRBV29-1 with TRBJ1-1; no reliable D call. Trimming cost V 2 bases and J 5 bases, with 3 bases left between them. Germline-derived CDR1 and CDR2 are SQVTM and ANQGSEA. The CDR3 loop spans 10 amino acids. As DNA, the CDR3 is TGCAGCGTTGAACTGACTGAAGCTTTCTTT. It is translated as CSVELTEAFF.

The gene calls are TRBV4-2 and TRBJ1-1, with 7 bases that match TRBD1. J lost 1 base, V lost 1 base, and 6 bases had no gene match. This CDR3 comprises 16 residues. Germline V gives CDR1 LGHNA, CDR2 YNFKEQ. As DNA, the CDR3 is TGTGCCAGCAGCCAAGGTAAGACAGGGTCGAACACTGAAGCTTTCTTT. The encoded protein is CASSQGKTGSNTEAFF.

The V and J genes are TRBV4-1 and TRBJ2-2; 10 bases map to TRBD2. Germline V gene lookup returns CDR1 MGHRA and CDR2 YSYEKL. This CDR3 spans 15 amino acids. Unmatched junction bases numbered 8, after V lost 8 bases and J lost 5 bases. This CDR3 reads CASALAGGGTGELFF. The CDR3 region has the DNA TGCGCCAGCGCGTTAGCGGGAGGAGGGACCGGGGAGCTGTTTTTT.

The V gene is TRBV6-4, the J gene TRBJ1-3; unclear D gene. Germline CDR1 is MRHNA and CDR2 is SNTAGT. The CDR3 has 19 amino acids. V was trimmed by 0 bases and J by 0 bases, leaving 18 bases between them. CDR3: CASSDSRRWRGNSGNTIYF. CDR3 bases: TGTGCCAGCAGTGACTCCCGGCGGTGGAGAGGAAACTCTGGAAACACCATATATTTT.

This chain connects TRBV10-3 to TRBJ2-2, with D hard to call. Germline CDR1 reads ENHRY; CDR2 reads SYGVKD. V lost 0 bases and J 2 bases, leaving 7 bases between the germline ends. The CDR3 has 15 residues. The CDR3 spells CAISESADNTGELFF. The CDR3 nucleotides read TGTGCCATCAGTGAGTCGGCAGATAACACCGGGGAGCTGTTTTTT.

The chain employs TRBV5-1 and TRBJ2-7; D call uncertain. The V gene lost 0 bases and the J gene lost 0 bases, with 7 bases spanning the gap. The CDR3 covers 14 residues. CDR1 is SGHRS, CDR2 YFSETQ, per germline. CDR3 in amino acids: CASSLGRISYEQYF. The CDR3, as DNA: TGCGCCAGCAGCTTGGGCAGGATCTCCTACGAGCAGTACTTC.

This clone was counted once. The chain is built from TRBV12-3 or TRBV12-4 and TRBJ2-7, with TRBD2 matching over 8 bases. Trimming at V came to 8 bases and at J to 6 bases, leaving 9 bases not matched to a gene. This CDR3 contains 13 residues. The CDR3 region is CASGDSGTGEQYF. The CDR3 DNA reads TGTGCCAGCGGGGATAGCGGGACGGGCGAGCAGTACTTC.

The chain employs TRBV30 and TRBJ2-3, with 7 positions matching TRBD2. Germline CDR1 reads GTSNPN; CDR2 reads SVGIG (reference sequence). This CDR3 contains 14 residues. The junction had 12 bases not matched to a gene; V was cut back by 6 bases and J by 6 bases. CDR3: CACSGLAVRDTQYF. The CDR3 DNA sequence: TGTGCCTGTTCAGGTCTAGCGGTCAGGGATACGCAGTATTTT.

This clone was observed a single time. The V call is TRBV11-2, the J call TRBJ2-5; 11 bases line up with TRBD2. The CDR3 loop spans 15 amino acids. After removal of 4 bases from V and 5 bases from J, the junction contained 6 bases not matched to a gene. Germline assignment: CDR1 SGHAT and CDR2 FQNNGV. CDR3 protein: CASSYTSGSSETQYF. In nucleotides, the CDR3 is TGTGCCAGCAGCTACACTAGCGGGAGTTCGGAGACCCAGTACTTC.

The chain couples TRBV6-5 to TRBJ1-3, with TRBD1 matching 8 bases. TRBJ2-2 explains the end of the DNA better; the J call may be wrong. Per germline, CDR1 MNHEY and CDR2 SVGAGI. The length of the CDR3 is 15 residues. The CDR3 region is CAGEDGTGVSGELFF. Here the CDR3 DNA reads TGTGCCGGAGAGGACGGGACAGGAGTTTCCGGGGAGCTGTTTTTT.

The J gene is TRBJ2-1, the V gene TRBV7-2, with 7 bases that match TRBD2. The CDR3 consists of 16 residues. CDR1 SGHTA and CDR2 FQGNSA come from the germline V gene. V dropped 5 bases and J dropped 4; count of bases not matched to a gene: 11. Written as DNA, the CDR3 is TGTGCCAGCAGCCCAAAAAGGGCTAGCGGATACAATGAGCAGTTCTTC. Its protein product is CASSPKRASGYNEQFF.

V gene TRBV7-2 combines with J gene TRBJ2-7; no clear D. The CDR3 is 16 amino acids. V lost 1 base to trimming and J lost 3 bases, with 16 bases between them. Germline CDR1 is SGHTA and CDR2 is FQGNSA. CDR3 bases: TGTGCCAGCAGCTTAGAAGGCAGGCCGGCTAACTACGAGCAGTACTTC. This gives the protein CASSLEGRPANYEQYF.

The gene calls are TRBV23-1 and TRBJ2-7; D not resolved. TRBV23-1 is filed as an ORF, its function uncertain. The CDR3 loop spans 14 amino acids. Trimming removed 4 bases from V and 0 bases from J, with 10 bases in between. CDR3 loop: CASSPRNSSYEQYF. The CDR3 DNA sequence: TGCGCCAGCAGTCCCAGGAACAGCTCCTACGAGCAGTACTTC.

The rearrangement joins TRBV9 to TRBJ1-2; D is unclear. This CDR3 has 12 residues. The germline gives CDR1 SGDLS, CDR2 YYNGEE. V was clipped by 3 bases and J by 8 bases, with 11 bases between them. The CDR3 bases are TGTGCCAGCAGCGGGGGAGAGGGAGGCTACACCTTC. It translates to CASSGGEGGYTF. Together with reference TRBV9 and TRBJ1-2, the CDR3 gives the full variable domain: DSGVTQTPKHLITATGQRVTLRCSPRSGDLSVYWYQQSLDQGLQFLIQYYNGEERAKGNILERFSAQQFPDLHSELNLSSLELGDSALYFCASSGGEGGYTFGSGTRLTVV.

This sequence joins TRBV29-1 and TRBJ2-1, with D unclear. The CDR3 is 12 amino acids. Germline V gene data show CDR1 as SQVTM and CDR2 as ANQGSEA. V was shortened by 2 bases and J by 0 bases, with 2 bases between the two germline ends. The CDR3 DNA sequence: TGCAGCGTTGAACACTCCTACAATGAGCAGTTCTTC. Translated: CSVEHSYNEQFF.

The chain has TRBV10-3 and TRBJ2-7; 7 positions agree with TRBD2. V gave up 3 bases and J gave up 3 bases; unmatched junction bases: 8. In germline, CDR1 is ENHRY, CDR2 SYGVKD. The CDR3 consists of 15 residues. CDR3 protein: CAISESSGLNYEQYF. The CDR3, as DNA: TGTGCCATCAGTGAATCTAGCGGATTAAACTACGAGCAGTACTTC.

CDR3 nucleotide sequence: TGTGCCAGCAGTCCATGGGACAGGGCGAACACTGAAGCTTTCTTT. This translates into CASSPWDRANTEAFF. The gene calls are TRBV27 and TRBJ1-1, with 9 nucleotides matching TRBD1. The CDR3 covers 15 residues. CDR1 and CDR2 from the germline V gene are MNHEY and SMNVEV (reference sequence). Trimming at V came to 5 bases and at J to 1 base, leaving 5 bases not matched to a gene.

This sequence joins TRBV6-5 and TRBJ2-7; 7 nucleotides match TRBD1. CDR3 length: 14 amino acids. The germline V gene has CDR1 MNHEY and CDR2 SVGAGI. With 6 bases clipped from V and 0 bases from J, the junction kept 5 bases outside the gene matches. CDR3 residues: CASRAGQASYEQYF. The CDR3 DNA is TGTGCCAGCAGAGCAGGACAGGCCTCCTACGAGCAGTACTTC.